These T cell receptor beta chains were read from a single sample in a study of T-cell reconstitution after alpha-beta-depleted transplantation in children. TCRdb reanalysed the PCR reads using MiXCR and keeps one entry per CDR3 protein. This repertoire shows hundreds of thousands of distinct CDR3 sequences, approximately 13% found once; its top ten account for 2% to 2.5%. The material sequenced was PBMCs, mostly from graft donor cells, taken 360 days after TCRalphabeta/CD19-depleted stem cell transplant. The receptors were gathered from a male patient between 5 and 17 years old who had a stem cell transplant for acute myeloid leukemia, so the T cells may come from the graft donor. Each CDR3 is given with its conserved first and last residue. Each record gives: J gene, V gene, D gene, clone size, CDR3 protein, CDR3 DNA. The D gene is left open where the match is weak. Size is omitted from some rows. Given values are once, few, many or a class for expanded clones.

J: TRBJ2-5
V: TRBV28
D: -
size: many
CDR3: CASWKVDRQETQYF
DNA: TGTGCCAGCTGGAAGGTGGACCGCCAAGAGACCCAGTACTTC

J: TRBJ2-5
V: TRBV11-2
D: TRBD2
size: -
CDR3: CASSLGPGGAHPETQYF
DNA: TGTGCCAGCAGCTTAGGCCCGGGGGGGGCCCACCCAGAGACCCAGTACTTC

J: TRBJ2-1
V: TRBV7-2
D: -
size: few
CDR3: CASSLFAEQFF
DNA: TGTGCCAGCAGCTTATTTGCTGAGCAGTTCTTC

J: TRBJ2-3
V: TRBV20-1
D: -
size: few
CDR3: CSALTGTSTDTQYF
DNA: TGCAGTGCCCTCACCGGGACTAGCACAGATACGCAGTATTTT

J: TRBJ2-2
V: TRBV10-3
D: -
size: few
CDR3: CAISPLEALGELFF
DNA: TGTGCCATCAGTCCCCTAGAGGCTTTAGGGGAGCTGTTTTTT

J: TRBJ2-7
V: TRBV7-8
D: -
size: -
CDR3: CASSLARRDEQYF
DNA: TGTGCCAGCAGCTTAGCGCGGCGGGACGAGCAGTACTTC

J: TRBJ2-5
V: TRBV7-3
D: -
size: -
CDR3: CASSLNGGGFQETQYF
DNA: TGTGCCAGCAGCCTCAATGGGGGTGGGTTTCAAGAGACCCAGTACTTC

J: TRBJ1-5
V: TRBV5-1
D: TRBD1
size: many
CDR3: CASSLDGTGTSQPQHF
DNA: TGCGCCAGCAGCCTTGACGGGACAGGGACTAGCCAGCCCCAGCATTTT

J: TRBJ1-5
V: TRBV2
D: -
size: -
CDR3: CASSRQLEPQHF
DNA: TGTGCCAGCAGCAGACAGTTAGAGCCCCAGCATTTT

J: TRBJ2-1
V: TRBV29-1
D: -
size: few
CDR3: CSVERGQTYNEQFF
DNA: TGCAGCGTTGAACGCGGACAGACCTACAATGAGCAGTTCTTC

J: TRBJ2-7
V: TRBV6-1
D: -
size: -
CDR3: CASRRGDYTYEQYF
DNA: TGTGCCAGCAGGAGAGGGGATTATACCTACGAGCAGTACTTC

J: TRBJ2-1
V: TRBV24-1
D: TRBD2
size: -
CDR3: CATSPAPSGAYNEQFF
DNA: TGTGCCACCAGTCCTGCACCTAGCGGTGCCTACAATGAGCAGTTCTTC

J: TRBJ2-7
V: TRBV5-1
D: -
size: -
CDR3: CASSLNRYIYEQYF
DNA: TGCGCCAGCAGCTTAAACAGGTATATCTACGAGCAGTACTTC

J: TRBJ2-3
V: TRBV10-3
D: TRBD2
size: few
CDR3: CATRAGSGTDTQYF
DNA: TGTGCCACCCGAGCGGGATCGGGTACAGATACGCAGTATTTT

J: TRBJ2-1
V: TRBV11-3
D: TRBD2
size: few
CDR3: CASSLVYESSSGRSRVPNEQFF
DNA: TGTGCCAGCAGCTTAGTGTACGAGTCTTCCAGCGGGAGGTCACGAGTACCCAATGAGCAGTTCTTC

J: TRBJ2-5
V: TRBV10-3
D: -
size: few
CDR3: CAISTHAGLEETQYF
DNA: TGTGCCATCAGTACCCACGCGGGGCTAGAAGAGACCCAGTACTTC

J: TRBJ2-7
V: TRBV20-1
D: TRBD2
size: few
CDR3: CSAGRTSGAYEQYF
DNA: TGCAGTGCTGGCCGGACTAGCGGAGCCTACGAGCAGTACTTC

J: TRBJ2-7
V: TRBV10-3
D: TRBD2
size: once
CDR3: CAISATGGDYHEQYF
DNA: TGTGCCATCAGTGCCACGGGAGGAGATTACCACGAGCAGTACTTC

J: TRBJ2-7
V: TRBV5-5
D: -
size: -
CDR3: CASNLQVTSYEQYF
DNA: TGTGCCAGCAACCTACAGGTCACCTCTTACGAGCAGTACTTC

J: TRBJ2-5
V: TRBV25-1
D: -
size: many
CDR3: CASSEYDPQETQYF
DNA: TGTGCCAGCAGTGAATATGACCCCCAAGAGACCCAGTACTTC